The TCR beta chain under discussion was sequenced for a study of type 1 regulatory T cells. Study details: This in vitro CD4 product, T-allo10, is enriched for Tr1 cells and alloantigen-specific. Study-wide points: Compared with non-Tr1 cells, Tr1 cells showed a narrower TCR repertoire.

One entry per CDR3 protein, called by TCRdb with MiXCR from the reads. The sample lists tens of thousands of distinct CDR3 sequences; 20% to 25% were seen once. The CDR3 covers 17 residues. Germline V gene lookup returns CDR1 MNHNS and CDR2 SASEGT. The V and J ends lost 2 bases and 6 bases respectively, with 20 bases between them. A word on this clonotype: Antigen unknown.

The gene calls are TRBV6-1 and TRBJ2-1; D is perhaps TRBD2 (6 bases). The sequenced sample was cultured type 1 regulatory T (Tr1) cells, either the whole culture or a sorted fraction (not recorded which). The TCR was taken from a human donor in good health. This CDR3 reads CASSERYWGVGGNEQFF. The CDR3 DNA reads TGTGCCAGCAGTGAACGGTATTGGGGGGTCGGCGGCAATGAGCAGTTCTTC.